Listed here are 9 T cell receptor beta chains from one sample, sequenced in a study of Ad26.COV2.S vaccination and SARS-CoV-2 variants. Measured with immunoSEQ multiplex PCR; TCRdb has only the in-frame clones, and not every one. The sample has approximately 150,000 clones; around 86% are singletons. The sample was peripheral blood, taken after recovery from COVID-19. These receptors all stem from a human donor who had recovered from COVID-19.

The V gene is TRBV5-6, the J gene TRBJ1-1; TRBD1 is a possible D gene (5 bases). The length of the CDR3 is 16 residues. CDR1 and CDR2 (germline): SGHDT, YYEEEE. Trimming stripped 4 bases from V and 2 bases from J, with 18 bases between. The CDR3 region has the DNA TGTGCCAGCAGCCCGATGCAGGGTGGAAGAAACACTGAAGCTTTCTTT. Amino acids: CASSPMQGGRNTEAFF.

The V gene is TRBV6-2 or TRBV6-3, the J gene TRBJ2-7; D call uncertain. From germline, CDR1 is MNHEY and CDR2 SVGEGT. V lost 2 bases, J lost 5 bases, and 7 bases lay in between. This CDR3 is built from 12 residues. As DNA, the CDR3 is TGTGCCAGCAGTTACCTGGGTAACGAGCAGTACTTC. Protein product: CASSYLGNEQYF.

The gene calls are TRBV3-1 (or the pseudogene TRBV3-2) and TRBJ2-4, with D tentatively TRBD2 (5 bases). The germline V and J ends were trimmed by 8 bases and 4 bases, with 12 bases remaining between them. This CDR3 is 13 amino acids long. CDR1 LGHDT and CDR2 YNNKEL come from the germline V gene (reference sequence). CDR3 in amino acids: CASSPTGKNIQYF. CDR3 nucleotide sequence: TGTGCCAGCTCACCGACGGGAAAAAACATTCAGTACTTC.

The J gene is TRBJ1-5, the V gene TRBV4-1; D uncertain. With 1 base removed from V and 4 bases from J, the gap between germline ends came to 8 bases. This CDR3 is 14 amino acids long. Per the germline V gene, CDR1 is MGHRA and CDR2 is YSYEKL. In DNA, the CDR3 is TGCGCCAGCAGCCAAGCGACACTTAATCAGCCCCAGCATTTT. Its protein product is CASSQATLNQPQHF.

The chain joins TRBV24-1 to TRBJ1-2; TRBD1 might be the D (6 bases). The CDR3 is 16 amino acids. CDR1 and CDR2 (germline): KGHDR, SFDVKD. Trimming took 5 bases from V and 4 from J, leaving 19 bases between them. CDR3 protein: CATSAARGADSYGYTF. Written as DNA, the CDR3 is TGTGCCACCAGTGCCGCCCGGGGGGCCGATAGCTATGGCTACACCTTC.

This rearrangement joins TRBV28 to TRBJ2-1, with D perhaps being TRBD1 or TRBD2 (5 bases each). V was shortened by 5 bases and J by 4 bases, with 24 bases between the two germline ends. The CDR3 extends over 18 amino acids. The V gene's germline CDR1 is MDHEN and CDR2 SYDVKM. CDR3 loop: CASSPLNLSRGPYNEQFF. The CDR3 DNA follows: TGTGCCAGCAGTCCGTTAAACCTCAGCCGGGGCCCGTACAATGAGCAGTTCTTC. Filled out from reference TRBV28 and TRBJ2-1, the complete variable domain reads DVKVTQSSRYLVKRTGEKVFLECVQDMDHENMFWYRQDPGLGLRLIYFSYDVKMKEKGDIPEGYSVSREKKERFSLILESASTNQTSMYLCASSPLNLSRGPYNEQFFGPGTRLTVL.

The V gene is TRBV28, the J gene TRBJ1-5; unclear D gene. The germline gives CDR1 MDHEN, CDR2 SYDVKM. CDR3 length: 15 amino acids. V was cut by 3 bases and J by 0 bases, with 9 bases left in between. The CDR3 DNA reads as TGTGCCAGCAGTTTCGGAACTAATAGCAATCAGCCCCAGCATTTT. Protein product: CASSFGTNSNQPQHF.

This chain uses TRBV30 with TRBJ1-6; 7 nucleotides align to TRBD1. This CDR3 has 13 amino acids. J was trimmed by 7 bases and V by 3 bases; bases with no gene match: 3. Germline V CDR1 and CDR2: GTSNPN, SVGIG (reference sequence). The CDR3: CAWRGQANSPLHF. The CDR3, as DNA: TGTGCCTGGAGAGGACAGGCCAATTCACCCCTCCACTTT.

The genes are TRBV6-6 and TRBJ1-1; D unclear. CDR1 and CDR2 (germline): MNHNY, SVGAGI (reference sequence). Trimming left V 3 bases short and J 6 bases short, with 11 bases between. CDR3 length: 13 amino acids. The CDR3 region is CASSYEVGAEAFF. CDR3 DNA: TGTGCCAGCAGTTATGAGGTCGGGGCTGAAGCTTTCTTT.